This T cell receptor beta chain was recovered during a study of identical twins. One entry per CDR3 protein results from TCRdb running MiXCR on the 5' RACE reads. This table has about 520,000 distinct CDR3 sequences, less than 25% appearing once. The sample holds a few counts of this clonotype. These data also featured in a second study, about T cells expressing NK-cell markers.

What was sequenced was CD4+ T cells sorted from blood. The sequence derives from a woman aged 18-29 years in good health.

CDR3 sequence: CASRAGGEPSQTQYF. The CDR3 DNA reads as TGTGCCAGCAGAGCCGGGGGGGAGCCCTCCCAGACCCAGTACTTC. This chain joins TRBV12-3 or TRBV12-4 and TRBJ2-5; 8 bases are a match to TRBD2. The CDR3 runs 15 residues. Trimming took 6 bases from V and 6 from J; bases not matched to a gene: 12.